Sequencing of this TCR beta chain was carried out in a study of technical replicates of blood from a few donors. Clones were sequenced by immunoSEQ multiplex PCR, and TCRdb holds only the in-frame ones, with some missing. The table includes 60,000 to 65,000 clones, roughly 86% detected once. Sequenced: PBMCs. This TCR came from a human donor in good health. Some clones in this sample may be carry-over from other donors' samples.

CDR3: CASRRQGANYGYTF. For the CDR3, the DNA is TGTGCCAGCAGGCGACAGGGGGCTAACTATGGCTACACCTTC. This chain joins TRBV5-6 and TRBJ1-2; 9 bases are a match to TRBD1. The CDR3 totals 14 residues. Germline trimming cut 5 bases from V and 0 bases from J; bases unmatched to any gene: 2. The V gene's germline CDR1 is SGHDT and CDR2 YYEEEE.